The rows below give T cell receptor beta chains drawn from one sample of a study of cytomegalovirus exposure and HLA in healthy donors. Libraries were prepared by immunoSEQ multiplex PCR; TCRdb keeps only in-frame clonotypes and omits some of them. The table has 150,000 to 200,000 clones, roughly 79% seen once. Sequencing was carried out using PBMCs. These receptors were obtained from a woman in her 30s in good health and CMV-seropositive. CDR3s include the opening cysteine and the closing phenylalanine or tryptophan. A D gene is named only where the DNA matches it firmly. Where a row states a size, it is once, few, many or the class of an expanded clone; other rows omit it.

TRBJ2-1,TRBV4-1,-,TRBD2,CASSQGQLGLAGGEQFF,TGCGCCAGCAGCCAAGGGCAGTTGGGACTAGCGGGGGGTGAGCAGTTCTTC
TRBJ2-6,TRBV7-6,-,TRBD1,CASSYRDRISGGANVLTF,TGTGCCAGCAGCTACCGGGACAGGATATCGGGCGGGGCCAACGTCCTGACTTTC
TRBJ2-5,TRBV10-3,-,-,CATVAADQETQYF,TGTGCCACCGTAGCGGCAGATCAAGAGACCCAGTACTTC
TRBJ1-3,TRBV4-3,-,TRBD1,CASSQTGGNTIYF,TGCGCCAGCAGCCAGACAGGGGGAAACACCATATATTTT
TRBJ1-4,TRBV5-1,once,TRBD1,CATARTGGNEKLFF,TGCGCCACCGCCAGAACAGGGGGGAATGAAAAACTGTTTTTT
TRBJ2-7,TRBV9,-,TRBD2,CASSVEPSGVPYEQYF,TGTGCCAGCAGCGTAGAGCCTAGCGGGGTTCCCTACGAGCAGTACTTC
TRBJ2-1,TRBV27,-,-,CASAFRGGPNEQFF,TGTGCCAGCGCTTTTCGCGGGGGCCCGAATGAGCAGTTCTTC
TRBJ2-1,TRBV4-1,-,TRBD2,CASSQDLAGRSYEQFF,TGCGCCAGCAGCCAAGACCTAGCGGGGCGCTCCTATGAGCAGTTCTTC
TRBJ1-1,TRBV18,-,TRBD1,CASSPGQGVSHEAFF,TGTGCCAGCTCACCGGGACAGGGGGTGTCCCATGAAGCTTTCTTT
TRBJ2-1,TRBV14,-,TRBD2,CASSARERETIYNEQFF,TGTGCCAGCAGCGCTAGAGAGCGGGAGACGATCTACAATGAGCAGTTCTTC
TRBJ2-7,TRBV28,-,-,CASSLSRYEQYF,TGTGCCAGCAGTTTATCCAGGTACGAGCAGTACTTC
TRBJ2-3,TRBV5-4,-,-,CASTFPIAEGGTDTQYF,TGTGCCAGCACCTTCCCCATAGCCGAGGGAGGCACAGATACGCAGTATTTT
TRBJ2-7,TRBV27,-,-,CASSLVETGEQYF,TGTGCCAGCAGTTTAGTGGAGACGGGGGAGCAGTACTTC
TRBJ1-2,TRBV5-6,-,-,CASSLGGQKGYTF,TGTGCCAGCAGCTTGGGTGGCCAGAAAGGCTACACCTTC
TRBJ1-5,TRBV11-2,-,-,CASTPGGDQPQHF,TGTGCCTCAACCCCGGGGGGCGATCAGCCCCAGCATTTT
TRBJ1-2,TRBV10-3,-,TRBD1,CAISGTGVRGYTF,TGTGCCATCAGTGGGACAGGGGTCCGGGGCTACACCTTC
TRBJ2-3,TRBV9,-,-,CASSVAPQSTDTQYF,TGTGCCAGCAGCGTAGCTCCACAGAGCACAGATACGCAGTATTTT
TRBJ2-1,TRBV10-3,once,TRBD2,CAISESSSGRGDEQFF,TGTGCCATCAGTGAGTCCTCCAGCGGGAGGGGCGATGAGCAGTTCTTC
TRBJ1-1,TRBV5-1,-,TRBD1,CASSVRDRGAEAFF,TGCGCCAGCAGCGTCCGGGACAGGGGAGCTGAAGCTTTCTTT
TRBJ1-1,TRBV15,-,TRBD1,CATGDRRNTEAFF,TGTGCCACCGGGGACAGGCGAAACACTGAAGCTTTCTTT
TRBJ2-3,TRBV5-4,-,-,CASSLALGRGSTDTQYF,TGTGCCAGCAGCTTGGCCCTAGGTCGAGGAAGCACAGATACGCAGTATTTT
TRBJ1-5,TRBV15,-,-,CATSSMSGVNQPQHF,TGTGCCACCAGCTCCATGTCGGGGGTCAATCAGCCCCAGCATTTT
TRBJ1-2,TRBV7-2,-,-,CASSLATQGGPGGYTF,TGTGCCAGCAGCTTAGCTACACAGGGTGGACCTGGGGGCTACACCTTC
TRBJ2-1,TRBV5-1,few,TRBD1,CASSLLAGQGHNEQFF,TGCGCCAGCAGCTTGCTTGCGGGACAGGGACACAATGAGCAGTTCTTC
TRBJ1-2,TRBV5-6,few,-,CASSLFRTPGYTF,TGTGCCAGCAGCTTATTCCGGACACCTGGCTACACCTTC
TRBJ2-7,TRBV6-1,once,TRBD2,CASTLRGVEYEQYF,TGTGCCAGCACCCTGCGGGGGGTCGAATACGAGCAGTACTTC
TRBJ1-5,TRBV9,-,-,CASSPRGGGNQPQHF,TGTGCCAGCAGCCCCCGCGGAGGGGGCAATCAGCCCCAGCATTTT
TRBJ2-7,TRBV5-1,-,TRBD2,CASSPATSGSSYEQYF,TGCGCCAGCAGCCCGGCGACAAGCGGGAGCTCCTACGAGCAGTACTTC
TRBJ2-5,TRBV11-3,-,TRBD1,CASSPGQEETQYF,TGTGCCAGCAGCCCAGGACAGGAAGAGACCCAGTACTTC
TRBJ1-3,TRBV4-1,-,-,CASSWAGGNTIYF,TGCGCCAGCAGTTGGGCGGGGGGAAACACCATATATTTT
TRBJ2-7,TRBV4-3,-,TRBD1,CASSQGAGGPYEQYF,TGCGCCAGCAGCCAAGGGGCAGGGGGTCCCTACGAGCAGTACTTC
TRBJ1-2,TRBV4-3,few,-,CASSQQLGGLGGYTF,TGCGCCAGCAGCCAACAGCTGGGGGGGTTAGGAGGCTACACCTTC
TRBJ1-3,TRBV7-2,-,TRBD1,CASSLDRARLSGNTIYF,TGTGCCAGCAGCCTGGACAGGGCCAGACTCTCTGGAAACACCATATATTTT
TRBJ1-5,TRBV9,-,-,CASSETGNQPQHF,TGTGCCAGCAGCGAGACGGGAAATCAGCCCCAGCATTTT
TRBJ1-2,TRBV7-2,-,-,CASSLGRTQGYTF,TGTGCCAGCAGCTTAGGTAGGACACAGGGCTACACCTTC
TRBJ2-2,TRBV7-7,-,-,CASSLPRTNTGELFF,TGTGCCAGCAGTCTCCCGAGAACCAACACCGGGGAGCTGTTTTTT
TRBJ2-7,TRBV5-1,once,TRBD2,CASQVGTSGRTYEQYF,TGCGCCAGCCAGGTCGGGACTAGCGGGAGGACCTACGAGCAGTACTTC
TRBJ2-5,TRBV4-3,-,TRBD2,CASSQVRGGGETQYF,TGCGCCAGCAGCCAAGTACGGGGGGGCGGAGAGACCCAGTACTTC
TRBJ2-7,TRBV7-8,-,TRBD2,CASSLGSAGGHYEQYF,TGTGCCAGCAGCTTGGGCTCAGCGGGGGGGCACTACGAGCAGTACTTC
TRBJ2-7,TRBV19,-,TRBD1,CASSMGDRGYEQYF,TGTGCCAGTTCAATGGGGGACAGGGGTTACGAGCAGTACTTC
TRBJ2-5,TRBV1,-,-,CTSSQTEAGIQETQYF,TGCACCAGCAGCCAAACAGAAGCGGGGATCCAAGAGACCCAGTACTTC